The clone carrying this T cell receptor (beta chain) was observed a few times. The data belong to a study of blood T cell repertoires in COVID-19. Across the study: Samples of COVID-19 (acute and convalescent) were obtained from the United States, Italy and Spain.

In the study's own analysis: By means of reference gene primer amplification, nucleated cell counts were estimated. The data were produced by immunoSEQ multiplex PCR, yet TCRdb's version contains in-frame clones alone and is incomplete. Clonal size and the V and J genes are those of that table, whereas D and trimming came from the DNA. The sample consists of 300,000 to 350,000 clones, about 90% of them appearing once. This CDR3 has 13 residues. The germline V and J ends were trimmed by 5 bases and 13 bases, with 18 bases remaining between them. The V gene's germline CDR1 is MDHEN and CDR2 SYDVKM. Material: PBMCs or T cells enriched from blood (not recorded which). This clonotype was sampled from a woman in her twenties or thirties who had been exposed to COVID-19. The rearrangement links TRBV28 to TRBJ2-1, with D maybe TRBD2 (6 bases). CDR3 in DNA: TGTGCCAGCAGTCCCCCCAAGACTAGTTTTCAGTTCTTC. Its protein is CASSPPKTSFQFF.